The next 24 T cell receptor beta chains were all read from a single sample in a study of early T cells in non-severe SARS-CoV-2 infection. TCRdb ran MiXCR on the 5' RACE reads and lists one entry per CDR3 protein. The sample shows nearly 70,000 distinct CDR3 sequences, 4.6% of them seen only once. Material: whole blood, obtained at baseline. The source is an adult who was a healthcare worker with PCR-confirmed SARS-CoV-2 infection or an uninfected control (not recorded which). The donor label of this sample is uncertain.

This clonotype has at least ten counts. This chain links TRBV15 with TRBJ1-1; TRBD1 is a possible D gene (5 bases). Trimming cost V 2 bases and J 2 bases, with 18 bases left between them. CDR3 length equals 17 residues. Germline assignment: CDR1 LNHNV and CDR2 YYDKDF (reference sequence). Written as DNA, the CDR3 is TGTGCCACCAGCAGATCATTGCAGATGGGGCTTAACACTGAAGCTTTCTTT. It translates to CATSRSLQMGLNTEAFF.

This clonotype was found a few times. V gene TRBV5-1 combines with J gene TRBJ1-6; possibly TRBD1 for D (5 bases). The V gene's germline CDR1 is SGHRS and CDR2 YFSETQ. The CDR3 is made up of 16 amino acids. Trimming shortened V by 4 bases and J by 10 bases, and 21 bases separated the two germline ends. The CDR3 nucleotides are TGCGCCAGCAGCAACCTAGGGACGGCCGATGGATCACCCCTCCACTTT. It encodes CASSNLGTADGSPLHF.

The chain links TRBV4-1 to TRBJ2-1; 11 positions agree with TRBD2. Per germline, CDR1 MGHRA and CDR2 YSYEKL. The CDR3 runs to 15 residues. The ends lost 3 bases at V and 7 bases at J; junction bases unmatched: 5. CDR3 nucleotides: TGCGCCAGCAGCCAGTCTAGCGGGGGGTTGAATGAGCAGTTCTTC. Translation gives CASSQSSGGLNEQFF.

This clonotype showed up many times. The chain employs TRBV6-4 and TRBJ2-1; either TRBD1 or TRBD2 may fit D (5 bases each). The CDR3 runs to 14 residues. Trimming stripped 3 bases from V and 4 bases from J, with 10 bases between. Per germline, CDR1 MRHNA and CDR2 SNTAGT. The CDR3 DNA sequence: TGTGCCAGCAGTGATGGGGGTACTTACAATGAGCAGTTCTTC. Protein product: CASSDGGTYNEQFF.

This clonotype appeared a few times. V is TRBV6-1 and J is TRBJ2-6; D is possibly TRBD2 (6 bases). Per germline, CDR1 MNHNS and CDR2 SASEGT. The CDR3 spans 16 residues. V shed 3 bases and J shed 1 base, with 10 bases lying between them. The DNA of the CDR3 is TGTGCCAGCAGTGAGCCAGGGAGGTCTGGGGCCAACGTCCTGACTTTC. Translated, it gives CASSEPGRSGANVLTF.

At least ten counts were recorded for this clonotype. V usage is TRBV11-2 and J usage is TRBJ2-3; D is possibly TRBD2 (5 bases). This CDR3 has 18 residues. Trimming pared 4 bases from V and 0 bases from J, leaving 20 bases between. Germline CDR1 SGHAT, CDR2 FQNNGV. CDR3 residues: CASSSYHRTPTSTDTQYF. CDR3 sequence (DNA): TGTGCCAGCAGCTCTTACCATAGGACTCCCACTAGCACAGATACGCAGTATTTT.

There are many counts of this clonotype. This chain uses TRBV7-3 with TRBJ1-1; 8 bases align to TRBD1. Germline V gives CDR1 SGHTA, CDR2 FQGTGA. Trimming cost V 3 bases and J 1 base; bases outside gene matches: 4. This CDR3 region has 15 residues. The CDR3, as DNA: TGTGCCAGCAGCTTTGGGACAGGAGAGAACACTGAAGCTTTCTTT. Its translation: CASSFGTGENTEAFF.

This sequence joins TRBV4-3 and TRBJ1-1; TRBD1 might be the D (6 bases). Per the germline V gene, CDR1 is LGHNA and CDR2 is YSLEER. There are 16 residues in the CDR3. Trimming took 4 bases from V and 1 from J, leaving 16 bases between them. In nucleotides, the CDR3 is TGCGCCAGCAGCCGAGTCTTCACAGGGACGAACACTGAAGCTTTCTTT. The encoded protein is CASSRVFTGTNTEAFF.

This clonotype appeared many times. The rearrangement joins TRBV20-1 to TRBJ1-6; D call uncertain. V dropped 0 bases and J dropped 0 bases, with 12 bases sitting between them. CDR3 size: 17 residues. The germline V gene encodes CDR1 DFQATT and CDR2 SNEGSKA (reference sequence). Here the CDR3 reads CSARDSDLSSYNSPLHF. The CDR3 coding sequence is TGCAGTGCTAGAGATTCGGACCTCAGCTCCTATAATTCACCCCTCCACTTT.

Turning to this clonotype: A read error may produce the germline difference seen at one junction end. The rearrangement uses TRBV10-3 and TRBJ1-2; maybe TRBD1 (5 bases). Germline V CDR1 and CDR2: ENHRY, SYGVKD. The CDR3 contains 13 residues. In DNA form, the CDR3 reads TGTGCCACCGAACCGGGACTGACCTATGGCCACACCTTC. It translates to CATEPGLTYGHTF.

In its sample, this clonotype was seen many times. One junction end does not reproduce the germline sequence, and a read error may be involved. The CDR3: CSARPGNGQFF. The DNA of the CDR3 is TGCAGTGCTAGACCAGGGAATGGGCAGTTCTTC. This chain joins TRBV20-1 and TRBJ2-1, with D perhaps matching TRBD1 (5 bases). This CDR3 is 11 amino acids long. CDR1 is DFQATT and CDR2 is SNEGSKA in the germline V gene (reference sequence).

Ten or more counts support this clonotype. The V call is TRBV12-3 or TRBV12-4, the J call TRBJ1-3, with no clear D. CDR3 length: 15 amino acids. The V end lost 5 bases, the J end lost 2 bases, and 13 bases lay between the germline ends. Here the CDR3 reads CASSLSGGPGNTIYF. The CDR3 DNA is TGTGCCAGCAGTCTTTCAGGCGGCCCTGGAAACACCATATATTTT.

This clonotype was counted a few times. This chain connects TRBV4-1 to TRBJ1-2; 7 bases are shared with TRBD1. The CDR3 spans 16 residues. V gave up 1 base and J gave up 5 bases; unmatched junction bases: 10. CDR1 MGHRA and CDR2 YSYEKL come from the germline V gene. The CDR3 here is CASSQAWGGGKYGYTF. The CDR3 bases are TGCGCCAGCAGCCAAGCATGGGGAGGGGGCAAGTATGGCTACACCTTC.

This clonotype has at least ten counts. The rearrangement joins TRBV5-5 to TRBJ1-1; 12 bases map to TRBD1. The CDR3 is made up of 13 amino acids. Trimming removed 4 bases from V and 11 bases from J; junction bases left unmatched: 6. Germline V gives CDR1 SGHKS, CDR2 YYEKEE (reference sequence). CDR3 DNA: TGTGCCAGCAGCAGGGACAGGGGGCCTGGCGCTTTCTTT. This gives the protein CASSRDRGPGAFF.

V and J are TRBV9 and TRBJ1-4; D not certain. The V end lost 0 bases, the J end lost 10 bases, and 13 bases lay between the germline ends. Per the germline V gene, CDR1 is SGDLS and CDR2 is YYNGEE. The CDR3 is 14 residues long. CDR3 DNA sequence: TGTGCCAGCAGCGTAGAGCATTCCGGGCGAAAACTGTTTTTT. Amino acid sequence: CASSVEHSGRKLFF.

This clonotype was detected a few times. The chain has TRBV28 and TRBJ2-3; 8 bases align to TRBD1. The trim removed 7 bases at V and 3 bases at J, leaving 9 bases unmatched. There are 15 residues in the CDR3. Per the germline V gene, CDR1 is MDHEN and CDR2 is SYDVKM. CDR3 sequence reads: CASTPDRGGTDTQYF. The CDR3 DNA follows: TGTGCCAGCACTCCCGACAGGGGTGGAACAGATACGCAGTATTTT.

At least ten counts were recorded for this clonotype. The rearrangement uses TRBV30 and TRBJ1-1, with no clear D. Between the trimmed V and J ends, which lost 5 bases and 3 bases, there was a span of 13 bases. Per germline, CDR1 GTSNPN and CDR2 SVGIG (reference sequence). This CDR3 spans 13 amino acids. CDR3: CAWQGIFDTEAFF. The CDR3 DNA follows: TGTGCCTGGCAAGGGATATTTGACACTGAAGCTTTCTTT.

The chain has TRBV4-2 and TRBJ1-5; D is unclear. The germline CDR1 and CDR2 sequences are LGHNA and YNFKEQ. The CDR3 has 18 residues. V was clipped by 1 base and J by 6 bases, with 22 bases between them. CDR3 nucleotide sequence: TGTGCCAGCAGCCAAGGACGTGAGTCGGTAGCAACGAGTCAGCCCCAGCATTTT. The encoded protein is CASSQGRESVATSQPQHF.

This clonotype was picked up many times. The rearrangement joins TRBV7-6 to TRBJ1-1; TRBD1 aligns across 7 bases. Germline CDR1 is SGHVS and CDR2 is FNYEAQ. With 0 bases clipped from V and 4 bases from J, the junction kept 5 bases outside the gene matches. CDR3 size: 15 residues. The CDR3 DNA is TGTGCCAGCAGCTTAGCTAAGGGGGCCGGCACTGAAGCTTTCTTT. It yields the protein CASSLAKGAGTEAFF.

The chain employs TRBV12-3 or TRBV12-4 and TRBJ2-3, with 10 bases identical to TRBD2. Trimming cost V 1 base and J 0 bases; bases outside gene matches: 1. The CDR3 is made up of 16 amino acids. CDR3 DNA: TGTGCCAGCAGTTTAGGTAGCGGGAGGAGCACAGATACGCAGTATTTT. It translates to CASSLGSGRSTDTQYF.

The chain recombines TRBV6-6 with TRBJ1-5; D might be TRBD1 (5 bases). CDR3 length: 17 residues. V was pared by 0 bases and J by 1 base, with 13 bases between. Germline CDR1 is MNHNY and CDR2 is SVGAGI (reference sequence). The CDR3 DNA follows: TGTGCCAGCAGTTACTCGAAGGGCAGGGAGAGCAATCAGCCCCAGCATTTT. This codes for CASSYSKGRESNQPQHF.

This clonotype was seen at least ten times. V usage is TRBV13 and J usage is TRBJ2-1, with 9 bases that match TRBD1. Germline loops: CDR1 PRHDT, CDR2 FYEKMQ (reference sequence). The CDR3 length is 16 residues. V shed 4 bases and J 5 bases; nucleotides not matched to a gene: 9. The CDR3 bases are TGTGCCAGCAGCTCAGATGGGACAGGGCGACACAATGAGCAGTTCTTC. Encoded protein: CASSSDGTGRHNEQFF. The full variable domain, rest sourced from reference TRBV13 and TRBJ2-1, is AAGVIQSPRHLIKEKRETATLKCYPIPRHDTVYWYQQGPGQDPQFLISFYEKMQSDKGSIPDRFSAQQFSDYHSELNMSSLELGDSALYFCASSSDGTGRHNEQFFGPGTRLTVL.

Remarks on this clonotype: A much larger clone lies one base from this, so it may be a read error. The V call is TRBV12-3 or TRBV12-4, the J call TRBJ2-3; 7 bases align to TRBD1. After removal of 5 bases from V and 4 bases from J, the junction contained 9 bases not matched to a gene. This CDR3 comprises 15 residues. The CDR3 DNA is TGTGCCAGCAGTCCCAAGGGGCAGGGGGCAGATACGCAGTATTTT. This sequence encodes CASSPKGQGADTQYF.

The chain recombines TRBV20-1 with TRBJ2-7; no clear D gene. Looked up from germline, CDR1 is DFQATT and CDR2 is SNEGSKA (reference sequence). The CDR3 sequence is 15 residues long. V gave up 3 bases and J gave up 1 base, with 16 bases separating them. In DNA, the CDR3 is TGCAGTGCTAGCCACATCCACGAATTATCCTACGAGCAGTACTTC. Translated, it gives CSASHIHELSYEQYF.